Each of the 27 T cell receptor beta chains below was sequenced from the same sample in a study of early T cells in non-severe SARS-CoV-2 infection. TCRdb passed the 5' RACE reads through MiXCR, listing each CDR3 protein once. The table shows approximately 39,000 distinct CDR3 sequences, with approximately 8.9% occurring only once. The sample taken for sequencing was whole blood. The source is an adult who was a healthcare worker with PCR-confirmed SARS-CoV-2 infection or an uninfected control (not recorded which).

This clonotype showed up many times. This chain uses TRBV19 with TRBJ2-1; tentatively, D is TRBD1 (5 bases). Per the germline V gene, CDR1 is LNHDA and CDR2 is SQIVND (reference sequence). The CDR3 has 14 amino acids. Trimming removed 4 bases at V and 5 bases at J, with 12 bases between. This CDR3 reads CASSKGNLDNEQFF. The CDR3 coding sequence is TGTGCCAGTAGTAAGGGGAATTTAGACAATGAGCAGTTCTTC.

The sample holds a few counts of this clonotype. The chain recombines TRBV7-8 with TRBJ2-1; TRBD2 aligns across 8 bases. CDR1 and CDR2 (germline): SGHVS, FQNEAQ. Germline trimming cut 2 bases from V and 5 bases from J; bases unmatched to any gene: 8. The CDR3 contains 16 residues. In DNA, the CDR3 is TGTGCCAGCAGCTTAATCCCGGGGGGGCTCGACAATGAGCAGTTCTTC. Amino acids: CASSLIPGGLDNEQFF.

This clonotype was picked up a small number of times. The chain has TRBV28 and TRBJ1-6; possibly TRBD1 for D (6 bases). The germline V gene encodes CDR1 MDHEN and CDR2 SYDVKM. V lost 4 bases, J lost 5 bases, and 15 bases lay in between. The CDR3 contains 16 residues. The CDR3 DNA reads as TGTGCCAGCAGTTCCTACAGGGTTTCGAATAATTCACCCCTCCACTTT. This encodes CASSSYRVSNNSPLHF. Based on the CDR3 plus reference TRBV28 and TRBJ1-6, the full variable domain is DVKVTQSSRYLVKRTGEKVFLECVQDMDHENMFWYRQDPGLGLRLIYFSYDVKMKEKGDIPEGYSVSREKKERFSLILESASTNQTSMYLCASSSYRVSNNSPLHFGNGTRLTVT.

This clonotype was observed a handful of times. The V call is TRBV18, the J call TRBJ1-1, with D perhaps TRBD1 (6 bases). Germline V gives CDR1 KGHSH, CDR2 LQKENI. The V end was cut by 2 bases, the J end by 4 bases, with 11 bases between. This CDR3 has 14 residues. The CDR3 DNA reads as TGTGCCAGCTCACCAGGGGGGGCTGGCACTGAAGCTTTCTTT. It specifies CASSPGGAGTEAFF. The entire variable domain, with the rest obtained from reference TRBV18 and TRBJ1-1, is as follows: NAGVMQNPRHLVRRRGQEARLRCSPMKGHSHVYWYRQLPEEGLKFMVYLQKENIIDESGMPKERFSAEFPKEGPSILRIQQVVRGDSAAYFCASSPGGAGTEAFFGQGTRLTVV.

J is TRBJ1-6 and V is TRBV7-2, with D possibly TRBD1 on 6 matching bases. This CDR3 region has 16 residues. V was clipped by 1 base and J by 5 bases, with 12 bases between them. CDR1 and CDR2 (germline): SGHTA, FQGNSA. The CDR3 reads CASSLDATGNNSPLHF. DNA for the CDR3: TGTGCCAGCAGCTTAGACGCGACAGGAAATAATTCACCCCTCCACTTT. Complete variable domain (other parts from reference TRBV7-2 and TRBJ1-6): GAGVSQSPSNKVTEKGKDVELRCDPISGHTALYWYRQSLGQGLEFLIYFQGNSAPDKSGLPSDRFSAERTGGSVSTLTIQRTQQEDSAVYLCASSLDATGNNSPLHFGNGTRLTVT.

This clonotype was counted ten times or more. The chain has TRBV2 and TRBJ1-5, with unresolved D. Trimming left V 0 bases short and J 1 base short, with 7 bases between. Germline assignment: CDR1 SNHLY and CDR2 FYNNEI. This CDR3 is 15 amino acids long. This CDR3 is CASSEALYSNQPQHF. In DNA form, the CDR3 reads TGTGCCAGCAGTGAAGCGCTTTACAGCAATCAGCCCCAGCATTTT. The complete variable domain, with remaining parts taken from reference TRBV2 and TRBJ1-5, reads EPEVTQTPSHQVTQMGQEVILRCVPISNHLYFYWYRQILGQKVEFLVSFYNNEISEKSEIFDDQFSVERPDGSNFTLKIRSTKLEDSAMYFCASSEALYSNQPQHFGDGTRLSIL.

This clonotype was recorded at least ten times. This chain joins TRBV19 and TRBJ1-6; weak D call: TRBD1 (6 bases). Trimming left V 1 base short and J 10 bases short, with 17 bases between. Germline CDR1 and CDR2: LNHDA and SQIVND (reference sequence). The CDR3 is 16 residues long. CDR3 nucleotide sequence: TGTGCCAGTAGTATAGGGGGGCAGGTGCGAGTCTCACCCCTCCACTTT. Residues: CASSIGGQVRVSPLHF. Complete variable domain (other parts from reference TRBV19 and TRBJ1-6): DGGITQSPKYLFRKEGQNVTLSCEQNLNHDAMYWYRQDPGQGLRLIYYSQIVNDFQKGDIAEGYSVSREKKESFPLTVTSAQKNPTAFYLCASSIGGQVRVSPLHFGNGTRLTVT.

V and J are TRBV20-1 and TRBJ2-3, with 9 bases matching TRBD2. With 2 bases clipped from V and 4 bases from J, the junction kept 10 bases outside the gene matches. Germline CDR1 DFQATT, CDR2 SNEGSKA (reference sequence). This CDR3 has 16 amino acids. The CDR3 DNA reads TGCAGTGCTAGACGGAGGCGGGGGGGCCTATCAGATACGCAGTATTTT. Its translation is CSARRRRGGLSDTQYF.

This clonotype was counted a few times. The rearrangement joins TRBV7-2 to TRBJ2-2; TRBD2 is a possible D gene (6 bases). Per germline, CDR1 SGHTA and CDR2 FQGNSA. Deletions cut 2 bases from V and 1 base from J, with 8 bases between. This CDR3 comprises 15 residues. CDR3 amino acids: CASSLNGGNTGELFF. The CDR3 DNA reads as TGTGCCAGCAGCTTAAACGGGGGGAACACCGGGGAGCTGTTTTTT. Drawing the rest from reference TRBV7-2 and TRBJ2-2, the complete variable domain is GAGVSQSPSNKVTEKGKDVELRCDPISGHTALYWYRQSLGQGLEFLIYFQGNSAPDKSGLPSDRFSAERTGGSVSTLTIQRTQQEDSAVYLCASSLNGGNTGELFFGEGSRLTVL.

This clonotype has more than one count but fewer than ten. The J gene is TRBJ2-3, the V gene TRBV6-4, with TRBD2 matching over 9 bases. The trim removed 5 bases at V and 1 base at J, leaving 1 base unmatched. From germline, CDR1 is MRHNA and CDR2 SNTAGT. CDR3 length: 14 residues. The CDR3 nucleotides read TGTGCCAGCAGTCCTAGCGGGGGCACAGATACGCAGTATTTT. Translating it yields CASSPSGGTDTQYF.

This clonotype has just a few counts. This chain joins TRBV18 and TRBJ1-5; no clear D gene. V was shortened by 3 bases and J by 0 bases, with 9 bases between the two germline ends. This CDR3 spans 15 amino acids. Germline CDR1 reads KGHSH; CDR2 reads LQKENI. As DNA, the CDR3 is TGTGCCAGCTCACCTATGGGAGATAGCAATCAGCCCCAGCATTTT. It encodes CASSPMGDSNQPQHF.

The chain employs TRBV30 and TRBJ2-3; possible D gene TRBD2, 6 bases. V was trimmed by 0 bases and J by 3 bases, leaving 13 bases between them. Per germline, CDR1 GTSNPN and CDR2 SVGIG (reference sequence). This CDR3 comprises 15 residues. The CDR3 protein is CAWSVGSGETDTQYF. CDR3 sequence (DNA): TGTGCCTGGAGTGTCGGGTCGGGGGAGACAGATACGCAGTATTTT.

This clonotype came up many times. V and J are TRBV6-6 and TRBJ2-7; TRBD2 might be the D (5 bases). Germline assignment: CDR1 MNHNY and CDR2 SVGAGI (reference sequence). The ends were cut back, 0 bases at V and 7 bases at J, with 10 bases in the middle. This CDR3 has 13 amino acids. The CDR3 protein is CASSYSGLLEQYF. Written as DNA, the CDR3 is TGTGCCAGCAGTTACTCAGGACTGCTAGAGCAGTACTTC.

This clonotype was recorded many times. The rearrangement uses TRBV5-6 and TRBJ2-7; D is unresolved. Trimming took off 0 bases at V and 3 bases at J, with 7 bases between the two ends. The germline V gene encodes CDR1 SGHDT and CDR2 YYEEEE. There are 13 residues in the CDR3. In DNA, the CDR3 is TGTGCCAGCAGCTTGGGGGTATACTACGAGCAGTACTTC. It codes for CASSLGVYYEQYF. The variable domain in full, with the rest retrieved from reference TRBV5-6 and TRBJ2-7, is DAGVTQSPTHLIKTRGQQVTLRCSPKSGHDTVSWYQQALGQGPQFIFQYYEEEERQRGNFPDRFSGHQFPNYSSELNVNALLLGDSALYLCASSLGVYYEQYFGPGTRLTVT.

This clonotype was seen a few times. The chain joins TRBV11-1 to TRBJ2-6; D unresolved. Germline loops: CDR1 SGHAT, CDR2 FQDESV (reference sequence). Trimming shortened V by 6 bases and J by 2 bases, and 14 bases separated the two germline ends. This CDR3 is 16 amino acids long. The DNA of the CDR3 is TGTGCCAGCAGTCCCCCCCGATTCCCTGGGGCCAACGTCCTGACTTTC. Its translation: CASSPPRFPGANVLTF.

In its sample, this clonotype was seen many times. This rearrangement joins TRBV20-1 to TRBJ1-2, with 11 bases aligning to TRBD1. J gave up 6 bases and V 6 bases, and 3 bases lay outside the gene matches. The CDR3 covers 12 residues. CDR1 DFQATT and CDR2 SNEGSKA come from the germline V gene (reference sequence). The CDR3 DNA reads as TGCAGTGCGAGGACAGGGGGCGATGGCTACACCTTC. Its translation is CSARTGGDGYTF.

This clonotype was counted between two and nine times. The chain combines TRBV5-4 with TRBJ1-2; a weak D match, TRBD1 (6 bases). This CDR3 is built from 14 residues. The V gene lost 2 bases and the J gene lost 1 base, with 9 bases spanning the gap. Germline V gives CDR1 SGHNT, CDR2 YYREEE (reference sequence). In nucleotides, the CDR3 is TGTGCCAGCAGCTTAGGACAGATTAACTATGGCTACACCTTC. The encoded protein is CASSLGQINYGYTF. The variable domain in full, with the rest retrieved from reference TRBV5-4 and TRBJ1-2, is ETGVTQSPTHLIKTRGQQVTLRCSSQSGHNTVSWYQQALGQGPQFIFQYYREEENGRGNFPPRFSGLQFPNYSSELNVNALELDDSALYLCASSLGQINYGYTFGSGTRLTVV.

The rearrangement joins TRBV6-5 to TRBJ1-1, with a tentative D call TRBD1 (5 bases). The V and J ends lost 5 bases and 2 bases respectively, with 12 bases between them. The CDR3 sequence is 14 residues long. Germline V gene lookup returns CDR1 MNHEY and CDR2 SVGAGI. This CDR3 reads CASSPPGTNTEAFF. In DNA, the CDR3 is TGTGCCAGCAGTCCCCCTGGGACCAACACTGAAGCTTTCTTT.

This clonotype was seen ten or more times. The chain links TRBV5-6 to TRBJ2-7; TRBD2 aligns across 9 bases. Per the germline V gene, CDR1 is SGHDT and CDR2 is YYEEEE. This CDR3 has 19 amino acids. With 6 bases clipped from V and 3 bases from J, the junction kept 22 bases outside the gene matches. CDR3: CASTDFQSSGALPLYEQYF. DNA of the CDR3: TGTGCCAGCACCGATTTTCAGTCTAGCGGGGCCCTACCCCTCTACGAGCAGTACTTC. The full variable domain, its missing parts supplied by reference TRBV5-6 and TRBJ2-7, is DAGVTQSPTHLIKTRGQQVTLRCSPKSGHDTVSWYQQALGQGPQFIFQYYEEEERQRGNFPDRFSGHQFPNYSSELNVNALLLGDSALYLCASTDFQSSGALPLYEQYFGPGTRLTVT.

This clonotype was seen many times. The J gene is TRBJ2-6, the V gene TRBV7-2, with unresolved D. This CDR3 region has 15 residues. CDR1 is SGHTA and CDR2 is FQGNSA in the germline V gene. V lost 6 bases to trimming and J lost 0 bases, with 9 bases between them. The CDR3 bases are TGTGCCAGCAGTCACGACACCTCTGGGGCCAACGTCCTGACTTTC. Its translation: CASSHDTSGANVLTF. Variable domain in full (rest from reference TRBV7-2 and TRBJ2-6): GAGVSQSPSNKVTEKGKDVELRCDPISGHTALYWYRQSLGQGLEFLIYFQGNSAPDKSGLPSDRFSAERTGGSVSTLTIQRTQQEDSAVYLCASSHDTSGANVLTFGAGSRLTVL.

This chain links TRBV19 with TRBJ1-4, with a weak D call TRBD1 (5 bases). The ends were cut back, 9 bases at V and 8 bases at J, with 16 bases in the middle. CDR1 LNHDA and CDR2 SQIVND come from the germline V gene (reference sequence). The CDR3 has 13 amino acids. DNA for the CDR3: TGTGCCAGCGGGACGCCTCGTAGGGAAAAACTGTTTTTT. This gives the protein CASGTPRREKLFF.

By frequency in the sample, this clonotype is medium-sized (0.01 to 0.1%). This chain uses TRBV6-4 with TRBJ2-1; D is undetermined. V was pared by 3 bases and J by 7 bases, with 13 bases between. The length of the CDR3 is 14 residues. Germline-derived CDR1 and CDR2 are MRHNA and SNTAGT. CDR3 region: CASSESERRNEQFF. The CDR3 DNA follows: TGTGCCAGCAGTGAATCGGAGCGTAGGAATGAGCAGTTCTTC.

This chain links TRBV12-3 or TRBV12-4 with TRBJ1-2, with no clear D. V gave up 3 bases and J gave up 2 bases, with 4 bases separating them. CDR3 length: 12 residues. CDR3 DNA sequence: TGTGCCAGCAGTTTGTCCAACTATGGCTACACCTTC. It specifies CASSLSNYGYTF.

The rearrangement links TRBV29-1 to TRBJ1-2; 7 bases fit TRBD1. Germline assignment: CDR1 SQVTM and CDR2 ANQGSEA. This CDR3 has 13 residues. The trim removed 4 bases at V and 4 bases at J, leaving 6 bases unmatched. The CDR3 reads CSVGTGGGYGYTF. The CDR3 DNA follows: TGCAGCGTTGGGACAGGAGGGGGCTATGGCTACACCTTC.

This clonotype was detected ten times or more. The V and J genes are TRBV4-1 and TRBJ1-1; 7 bases map to TRBD1. V was pared by 0 bases and J by 1 base, with 2 bases of the junction left unmatched. This CDR3 has 15 amino acids. CDR1 is MGHRA, CDR2 YSYEKL, per germline. The CDR3 here is CASSQETGRNTEAFF. CDR3 DNA sequence: TGCGCCAGCAGCCAAGAGACAGGGCGGAACACTGAAGCTTTCTTT.

This clonotype turned up a few times. The chain couples TRBV11-2 to TRBJ2-2; TRBD1 might be the D (6 bases). Germline V gene sequence: CDR1 SGHAT, CDR2 FQNNGV. The CDR3 runs 14 residues. V shed 5 bases and J shed 3 bases, with 10 bases lying between them. The CDR3 sequence: CASSTGTYTGELFF. DNA for the CDR3: TGTGCCAGCAGCACGGGGACATACACCGGGGAGCTGTTTTTT.

The table lists this clonotype with many counts. The rearrangement joins TRBV7-2 to TRBJ1-5, with no clear D. The V and J ends lost 4 bases and 0 bases respectively, with 4 bases between them. The CDR3 has 13 amino acids. CDR1 SGHTA and CDR2 FQGNSA come from the germline V gene. The CDR3 DNA reads TGTGCCAGCAGCTATGATAGCAATCAGCCCCAGCATTTT. Amino acid sequence: CASSYDSNQPQHF.